This TCR beta chain was sequenced during a study of control samples from healthy donors and cancer patients. This clone was observed a single time. The J segment lost 1 base and the V segment lost 0 bases, leaving 3 bases of the junction unmatched. The length of the CDR3 is 15 residues. Germline values: CDR1 SGHDN, CDR2 FVKESK. Some clones are missing from TCRdb's copy, which holds only in-frame ones; the method was immunoSEQ multiplex PCR. Found here are 100,000 to 150,000 clones, 92% of them singletons; the top ten hold 0.55% to 0.6%. The chain carries TRBV14 and TRBJ2-7; the match to TRBD1 covers 7 bases. The clonotype comes from an older man with head and neck cancer. Material for sequencing was PBMCs. The CDR3: CASSQDWGQSYEQYF. In DNA form, the CDR3 reads TGTGCCAGCAGCCAAGATTGGGGACAGTCCTACGAGCAGTACTTC.